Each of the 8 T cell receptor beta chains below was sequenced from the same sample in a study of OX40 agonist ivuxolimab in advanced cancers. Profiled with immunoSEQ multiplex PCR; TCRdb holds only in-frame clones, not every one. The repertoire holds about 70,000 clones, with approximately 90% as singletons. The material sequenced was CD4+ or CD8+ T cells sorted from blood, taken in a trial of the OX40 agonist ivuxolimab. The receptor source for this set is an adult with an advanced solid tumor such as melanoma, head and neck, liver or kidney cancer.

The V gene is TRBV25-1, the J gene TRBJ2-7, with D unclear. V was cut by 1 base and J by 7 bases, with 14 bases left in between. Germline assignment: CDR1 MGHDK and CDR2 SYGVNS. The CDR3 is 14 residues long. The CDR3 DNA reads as TGTGCCAGCAGTGAATGGGCGGCGGCTGGGGAGCAGTACTTC. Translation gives CASSEWAAAGEQYF.

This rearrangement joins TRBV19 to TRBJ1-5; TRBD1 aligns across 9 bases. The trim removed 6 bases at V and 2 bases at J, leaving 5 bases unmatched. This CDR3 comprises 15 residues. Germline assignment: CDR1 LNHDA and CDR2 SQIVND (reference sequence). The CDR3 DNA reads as TGTGCCAGTAGATTGGACAGGGGCGGCAATCAGCCCCAGCATTTT. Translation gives CASRLDRGGNQPQHF.

CDR3 sequence: CASSSPPGLARDTQYF. For the CDR3, the DNA is TGCGCCAGCAGCTCTCCACCGGGACTAGCTAGAGATACGCAGTATTTT. V and J are TRBV5-1 and TRBJ2-3; the match to TRBD2 covers 9 bases. The CDR3 consists of 16 residues. The J segment lost 5 bases and the V segment lost 3 bases, leaving 10 bases of the junction unmatched. The germline V gene encodes CDR1 SGHRS and CDR2 YFSETQ.

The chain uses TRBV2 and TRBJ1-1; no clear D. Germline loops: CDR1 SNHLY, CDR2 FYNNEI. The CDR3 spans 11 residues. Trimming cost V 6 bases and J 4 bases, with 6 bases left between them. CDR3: CASRLSTEAFF. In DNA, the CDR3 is TGTGCCAGCAGGCTGAGCACTGAAGCTTTCTTT.

The CDR3: CASSEAWAGAYNEQFF. DNA for the CDR3: TGTGCCAGCAGTGAAGCTTGGGCGGGGGCTTACAATGAGCAGTTCTTC. This sequence joins TRBV6-1 and TRBJ2-1, with D maybe TRBD2 (7 bases). The germline V gene encodes CDR1 MNHNS and CDR2 SASEGT. The ends were cut back, 0 bases at V and 4 bases at J, with 13 bases in the middle. CDR3 length equals 16 residues.

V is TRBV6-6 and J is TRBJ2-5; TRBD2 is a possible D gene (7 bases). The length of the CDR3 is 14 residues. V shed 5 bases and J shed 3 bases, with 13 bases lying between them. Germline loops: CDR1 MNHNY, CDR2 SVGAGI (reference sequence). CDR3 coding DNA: TGTGCCAGCAGTCTAGGGGGGGAAGAAGAGACCCAGTACTTC. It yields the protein CASSLGGEEETQYF.

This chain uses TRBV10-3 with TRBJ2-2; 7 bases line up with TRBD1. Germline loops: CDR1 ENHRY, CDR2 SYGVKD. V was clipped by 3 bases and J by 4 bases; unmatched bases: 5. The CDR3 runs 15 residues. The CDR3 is CAISDPDRTTGELFF. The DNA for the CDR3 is TGTGCCATCAGTGACCCGGACAGGACCACCGGGGAGCTGTTTTTT.

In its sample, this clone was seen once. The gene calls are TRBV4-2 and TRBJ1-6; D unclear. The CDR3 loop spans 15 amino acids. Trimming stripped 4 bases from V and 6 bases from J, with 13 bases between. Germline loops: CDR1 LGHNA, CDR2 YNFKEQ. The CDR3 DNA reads TGTGCCAGCAGCCCCCCCTATATGGCTAATTCACCCCTCCACTTT. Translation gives CASSPPYMANSPLHF.